This TCR beta chain was profiled in a study of blood T cell repertoires in COVID-19. Across the study: COVID-19 samples, acute and convalescent, were from the United States, Italy and Spain. T cells, B-cell-depleted T cells, or PBMCs provided the cDNA or gDNA that served as material.

Trimming took 0 bases from V and 1 from J, leaving 10 bases between them. There are 16 residues in the CDR3. CDR1 is MNHEY, CDR2 SVGAGI, per germline. Membership in each cohort depended on participant-reported clinical history. Assay used: immunoSEQ multiplex PCR; TCRdb lists only in-frame clones, some missing. The sample records 200,000 to 250,000 clones, roughly 88% being singletons. The sequencing input was PBMCs or T cells enriched from blood (not recorded which). V and J are TRBV6-5 and TRBJ1-3; no definite D call. This clonotype was sampled from a woman in her twenties or thirties who had been exposed to COVID-19. CDR3 region: CASSYSRDISGNTIYF. CDR3 DNA: TGTGCCAGCAGTTACTCACGGGATATTTCTGGAAACACCATATATTTT.